This T cell receptor (beta chain) was observed in a study of shared clonotypes between healthy human individuals. Genomic DNA belonging to each subset was distributed in equal measure over several immunoSEQ plates. Repertoires were generated with immunoSEQ multiplex PCR, while TCRdb's copy carries only in-frame clones and drops some. The sample yields approximately 460,000 clones, 60% to 80% seen once. Samples left unsorted employed tens of millions of PBMCs for genomic DNA. CDR3 length: 16 residues. Germline CDR1 reads MNHNS; CDR2 reads SASEGT. Sequencing used PBMCs. The chain employs TRBV6-1 and TRBJ2-5; 7 bases are shared with TRBD2. The J call may be wrong; the DNA end is better matched by TRBJ2-7. The clonotype was recovered from a middle-aged woman in good health. Some clones in this sample may be carry-over from other donors' samples. DNA for the CDR3: TGTGCCAGCAGTGAAGCGCGGGGACTACTCGCGTACGAGCAGTACTTC. Protein product: CASSEARGLLAYEQYF.